A selection of T cell receptor beta chains follows, all from one sample in a study of cytotoxic CD8 clonotypes in ibrutinib-treated CLL. Sequenced by immunoSEQ multiplex PCR; TCRdb stores in-frame clones only, minus some. Of some 81,000 clones listed, 75% to 85% are singletons. The sample here was PBMCs, taken after 12 months of ibrutinib treatment. These receptors originate from a human donor with chronic lymphocytic leukemia. Each CDR3 is given with its conserved first and last residue. A D gene is named only where the DNA matches it firmly. For some rows the clone size is stated as once, few or many, or as a class when expanded; others skip it.

D gene,clone size,J gene,V gene,CDR3 DNA,CDR3 protein
-,-,TRBJ1-5,TRBV7-2,TGTGCCAGCAGCCCGGACGGGGAAAATCAGCCCCAGCATTTT,CASSPDGENQPQHF
-,-,TRBJ2-7,TRBV4-3,TGCGCCAGCAGCCAAGATCCAGGGGGAGGCTTCGGGGACGAGCAGTACTTC,CASSQDPGGGFGDEQYF
-,-,TRBJ1-6,TRBV20-1,TGCAGTGCTAGAGGCGGTTCACCCCTCCACTTT,CSARGGSPLHF
-,-,TRBJ2-3,TRBV19,TGTGCCAGTAGTCGGGCTGGGGGGCCCCTCGGGGATACGCAGTATTTT,CASSRAGGPLGDTQYF
-,-,TRBJ1-4,TRBV6-5,TGTGCCAGCCGGGGTCCTAATGAAAAACTGTTTTTT,CASRGPNEKLFF
-,once,TRBJ1-4,TRBV18,TGTGCCAGCTCACCAACCCGAGACGGGGGGAATGAAAAACTGTTTTTT,CASSPTRDGGNEKLFF
TRBD1,-,TRBJ2-3,TRBV7-8,TGTGCCAGCAGCCCAGGACAGGGGCGAGATACGCAGTATTTT,CASSPGQGRDTQYF
-,-,TRBJ2-1,TRBV18,TGTGCCAGCTCACCGGTCCGGGACTCCAATGAGCAGTTCTTC,CASSPVRDSNEQFF
TRBD2,few,TRBJ2-5,TRBV10-3,TGTGCCATCAGTGAGGGGTGGGGACTACTAGAGACCCAGTACTTC,CAISEGWGLLETQYF
-,-,TRBJ1-1,TRBV6-5,TGTGCCAGCAGTTACTCGACCGGCACTGAAGCTTTCTTT,CASSYSTGTEAFF
TRBD1,-,TRBJ1-2,TRBV19,TGTGCCAGTAGTACAAAAGGGGGCCCCTATGGCTACACCTTC,CASSTKGGPYGYTF
-,-,TRBJ2-7,TRBV27,TGTGCCAGCAGTCGGACACCGAGCTCCTACGAGCAGTACTTC,CASSRTPSSYEQYF
-,few,TRBJ2-1,TRBV7-2,TGTGCCAGCAGCCCCATGAGGTTACAACTCAATGAGCAGTTCTTC,CASSPMRLQLNEQFF
TRBD1,-,TRBJ1-1,TRBV5-1,TGCGCCAGCAGCCCCATGGGGACAGTCACCACTGAAGCTTTCTTT,CASSPMGTVTTEAFF
TRBD1,-,TRBJ1-4,TRBV6-6,TGTGCCAGCAGTTACTTACCGACAGGGATGGGCGGAAAACTGTTTTTT,CASSYLPTGMGGKLFF
-,once,TRBJ1-3,TRBV7-2,TGTGCCAGCAGCTTAGAGGGCACCAACCGCGGAAACACCATATATTTT,CASSLEGTNRGNTIYF
-,few,TRBJ2-7,TRBV12-5,TGTGCTAGTGGTTTGGTACGACTCAGGCGGCACGAGCAGTACTTC,CASGLVRLRRHEQYF
TRBD1,-,TRBJ2-7,TRBV28,TGTGCCAGCAGTTTATCGGGACAGGGCAAGCAGTACTTC,CASSLSGQGKQYF
-,-,TRBJ2-7,TRBV7-9,TGTGCCAGCAGCTCGGACCTCTCCTACGGGCAGTACTTC,CASSSDLSYGQYF
-,-,TRBJ1-6,TRBV28,TGTGCCAGCACCCCGGCCCTCGTCAATTCACCCCTCCACTTT,CASTPALVNSPLHF
-,-,TRBJ2-1,TRBV30,TGTGCCTGGGCCCGGGACACGGCCTACAATGAGCAGTTCTTC,CAWARDTAYNEQFF
TRBD1,-,TRBJ2-5,TRBV11-2,TGTGCCAGCAGCTTAGGACAGGGGGATCAAGAGACCCAGTACTTC,CASSLGQGDQETQYF
-,-,TRBJ2-3,TRBV5-1,TGCGCCAGCAGCTTGGTTCGGCAGGACACAGATACGCAGTATTTT,CASSLVRQDTDTQYF
TRBD1,once,TRBJ1-4,TRBV19,TGTGCCAGCAGGGACAGGCCAAATGAAAAACTGTTTTTT,CASRDRPNEKLFF
TRBD2,once,TRBJ2-3,TRBV27,TGTGCCAGCAGTTTCGCGGGGGGCACGCAGTATTTT,CASSFAGGTQYF
TRBD1,few,TRBJ2-3,TRBV7-9,TGTGCCAGCAGGGGACAGATCACAGATACGCAGTATTTT,CASRGQITDTQYF
-,-,TRBJ1-1,TRBV27,TGTGCCAGCAGTTTAACGGCTAGGACCCCCATTGAAGCTTTCTTT,CASSLTARTPIEAFF
-,-,TRBJ1-4,TRBV27,TGTGCCAGCAGTTGGTCAACTAATGAAAAACTGTTTTTT,CASSWSTNEKLFF
TRBD1,-,TRBJ1-4,TRBV7-9,TGTGCCAGCAGCGGACAGGGGGGAGAAAAACTGTTTTTT,CASSGQGGEKLFF
-,-,TRBJ1-5,TRBV30,TGTGCCTGGAGTATGGGGACCGGGGGGCCCCAGCATTTT,CAWSMGTGGPQHF
TRBD1,-,TRBJ2-3,TRBV6-4,TGTGCCAGCAGTGAGGGACAGGGGGCAGATACGCAGTATTTT,CASSEGQGADTQYF
-,-,TRBJ1-2,TRBV30,TGTGCCTGGACCCCGACAGGCGATGGCTACACCTTC,CAWTPTGDGYTF
-,-,TRBJ1-1,TRBV6-5,TGTGCCAGCAGCCGCCTTGGTGAAGCTTTCTTT,CASSRLGEAFF
-,few,TRBJ2-5,TRBV5-3,TGTGCCAGAAGCTTGCCGGGGCCCGGCCCCCAAGAGACCCAGTACTTC,CARSLPGPGPQETQYF
-,-,TRBJ2-5,TRBV28,TGTGCCAGCAGCACCTCGGGGACCCAGACCCAGTACTTC,CASSTSGTQTQYF
-,-,TRBJ2-2,TRBV7-3,TGTGCCAGCAGCTTAACCCCCCCCGGGGCCACGAACACCGGGGAGCTGTTTTTT,CASSLTPPGATNTGELFF